Shown below are 20 T cell receptor beta chains from a single sample sequenced in a study of blood T cell repertoires in COVID-19. Clones were sequenced by immunoSEQ multiplex PCR, and TCRdb holds only the in-frame ones, with some missing. The sample has approximately 240,000 clones; roughly three quarters are singletons. Sequences were obtained from peripheral blood. The receptors were sampled from a woman aged 40-49 years with active or convalescent COVID-19.

The CDR3 bases are TGTGCCAGCAGTGACACGCCGGACATAAATGAGCAGTTCTTC. Residues: CASSDTPDINEQFF. The chain has TRBV2 and TRBJ2-1; possible D gene TRBD1, 5 bases. V gave up 3 bases and J gave up 7 bases, with 13 bases separating them. CDR1 is SNHLY, CDR2 FYNNEI, per germline. The CDR3 covers 14 residues.

The V call is TRBV28, the J call TRBJ2-1; 9 nucleotides agree with TRBD2. Germline CDR1 reads MDHEN; CDR2 reads SYDVKM. Trimming cost V 5 bases and J 4 bases; bases outside gene matches: 6. The CDR3 runs 15 residues. The CDR3 DNA sequence: TGTGCCAGCAGTGTTGCGGGGGGGAATTACAATGAGCAGTTCTTC. This translates into CASSVAGGNYNEQFF.

The chain carries TRBV28 and TRBJ1-6; TRBD1 agrees at 8 bases. The CDR3 consists of 16 residues. V shed 3 bases and J 4 bases; nucleotides not matched to a gene: 5. CDR1 is MDHEN and CDR2 is SYDVKM in the germline V gene. In nucleotides, the CDR3 is TGTGCCAGCAGTTTTGAAAGGACAGGGTATAATTCACCCCTCCACTTT. Translated: CASSFERTGYNSPLHF.

The V gene is TRBV6-2 or TRBV6-3, the J gene TRBJ2-3; TRBD2 agrees at 10 bases. V dropped 6 bases and J dropped 2; count of bases not matched to a gene: 8. The CDR3 has 16 amino acids. Germline CDR1 MNHEY, CDR2 SVGEGT. The CDR3 loop reads CASSPGTSADTDTQYF. The DNA of the CDR3 is TGTGCCAGCAGCCCCGGGACTAGCGCGGACACAGATACGCAGTATTTT.

The rearrangement links TRBV21-1 to TRBJ1-5. TRBV21-1 is an annotated pseudogene. The CDR3 runs to 16 residues. In DNA form, the CDR3 reads TGTGCCAGCAGCAAAGCGAGGGCGAGGGCTTCTCAGCCCCAGCATTTT. Its translation: CASSKARARASQPQHF.

The chain couples TRBV10-3 to TRBJ1-2; 7 bases fit TRBD1. This CDR3 region has 15 residues. The ends lost 4 bases at V and 7 bases at J; junction bases unmatched: 12. The germline CDR1 and CDR2 sequences are ENHRY and SYGVKD. The CDR3 reads CAISGAGTANGGYTF. DNA of the CDR3: TGTGCCATCAGTGGGGCCGGGACAGCGAATGGTGGCTACACCTTC.

The CDR3 nucleotides are TGTGCCTGGAGCTACGGACAGGGGGCAAATCAGCCCCAGCATTTT. It specifies CAWSYGQGANQPQHF. The rearrangement joins TRBV30 to TRBJ1-5, with 11 positions matching TRBD1. The CDR3 spans 15 residues. Germline values: CDR1 GTSNPN, CDR2 SVGIG (reference sequence). Unmatched junction bases numbered 5, after V lost 3 bases and J lost 4 bases.

The V and J genes are TRBV9 and TRBJ1-1, with 8 positions matching TRBD1. From germline, CDR1 is SGDLS and CDR2 YYNGEE. The trim removed 0 bases at V and 8 bases at J, leaving 9 bases unmatched. The CDR3 length is 15 residues. CDR3 nucleotide sequence: TGTGCCAGCAGCGTAGTCGGCACCCAGGGGGCGGAAGCTTTCTTT. It yields the protein CASSVVGTQGAEAFF. The whole variable domain, remainder taken from reference TRBV9 and TRBJ1-1, is DSGVTQTPKHLITATGQRVTLRCSPRSGDLSVYWYQQSLDQGLQFLIQYYNGEERAKGNILERFSAQQFPDLHSELNLSSLELGDSALYFCASSVVGTQGAEAFFGQGTRLTVV.

This clone has a single count. V is TRBV2 and J is TRBJ2-7; D is possibly TRBD2 (5 bases). Germline values: CDR1 SNHLY, CDR2 FYNNEI. CDR3 size: 14 residues. Trimming took 4 bases from V and 2 from J, leaving 12 bases between them. The DNA of the CDR3 is TGTGCCAGCAGTGGGACTTACGAAACCTACGAGCAGTACTTC. As protein: CASSGTYETYEQYF.

This chain connects TRBV19 to TRBJ1-6; 11 positions match TRBD1. Germline V gene sequence: CDR1 LNHDA, CDR2 SQIVND (reference sequence). Germline trimming cut 5 bases from V and 9 bases from J; bases unmatched to any gene: 12. This CDR3 has 17 amino acids. The CDR3 DNA reads as TGTGCCAGTAGTGCGAACTCCGGGACAGGGGGGAGTTCACCCCTCCACTTT. Amino acid sequence: CASSANSGTGGSSPLHF.

This clone is a singleton in its sample. V is TRBV28 and J is TRBJ2-6, with 8 bases that match TRBD1. V was clipped by 3 bases and J by 2 bases; unmatched bases: 6. CDR3 length: 17 residues. Germline CDR1 and CDR2: MDHEN and SYDVKM. CDR3 sequence: CASSFPGGAAGANVLTF. The CDR3 DNA is TGTGCCAGCAGTTTCCCAGGGGGCGCGGCTGGGGCCAACGTCCTGACTTTC. Using reference TRBV28 and TRBJ2-6 for the parts outside the CDR3, the full variable domain is DVKVTQSSRYLVKRTGEKVFLECVQDMDHENMFWYRQDPGLGLRLIYFSYDVKMKEKGDIPEGYSVSREKKERFSLILESASTNQTSMYLCASSFPGGAAGANVLTFGAGSRLTVL.

J is TRBJ1-1 and V is TRBV6-5, with 7 bases that match TRBD1. After removal of 4 bases from V and 5 bases from J, the junction contained 10 bases not matched to a gene. Germline CDR1 and CDR2: MNHEY and SVGAGI. The CDR3 is made up of 15 amino acids. The CDR3, as DNA: TGTGCCAGCAGTTTGGCAGGGGGGACCAATACTGAAGCTTTCTTT. Translation: CASSLAGGTNTEAFF.

The chain employs TRBV7-4 and TRBJ2-6, with 7 bases aligning to TRBD1. Trimming took 5 bases from V and 4 from J; bases not matched to a gene: 8. CDR3 length: 16 amino acids. The germline gives CDR1 SGHVT, CDR2 SQSDAQ. The CDR3 DNA follows: TGTGCCAGCAGCCCCCGGACAGGAGACGGGGCCAACGTCCTGACTTTC. Residues: CASSPRTGDGANVLTF.

For the CDR3, the DNA is TGCGCCAGCACGAATAGAGGGATCGTGTCAGATACGCAGTATTTT. Translating gives CASTNRGIVSDTQYF. The V gene is TRBV5-1, the J gene TRBJ2-3; D might be TRBD2 (5 bases). The germline V gene encodes CDR1 SGHRS and CDR2 YFSETQ. This CDR3 spans 15 amino acids. V was shortened by 6 bases and J by 4 bases, with 18 bases between the two germline ends.

The chain is built from TRBV18 and TRBJ2-1, with 10 nucleotides matching TRBD2. This CDR3 has 15 residues. The junction had 7 bases not matched to a gene; V was cut back by 2 bases and J by 9 bases. Germline V gene sequence: CDR1 KGHSH, CDR2 LQKENI. The CDR3: CASSPSSGGGGEQFF. The CDR3 bases are TGTGCCAGCTCACCATCTAGCGGGGGAGGTGGTGAGCAGTTCTTC.

A few counts support this clone. CDR3 DNA sequence: TGTGCCAGCACCAAGACAGGACGATACTATGGCTACACCTTC. Its protein product is CASTKTGRYYGYTF. This rearrangement joins TRBV28 to TRBJ1-2, with a possible D match to TRBD1 (6 bases). The CDR3 consists of 14 residues. Germline assignment: CDR1 MDHEN and CDR2 SYDVKM. Trimming cost V 7 bases and J 3 bases, with 15 bases left between them.

The chain couples TRBV6-5 to TRBJ1-3; D gene ambiguous. CDR3 length: 15 residues. V lost 4 bases and J lost 0, with 10 bases in between. The germline V gene encodes CDR1 MNHEY and CDR2 SVGAGI. CDR3 sequence: CASSLRWSSGNTIYF. For the CDR3, the DNA is TGTGCCAGCAGTTTACGGTGGAGCTCTGGAAACACCATATATTTT.

CDR3 coding DNA: TGTGCCAGCAGCTTAGAAGGTCCAGGGGAAGGCTATGGCTACACCTTC. It encodes CASSLEGPGEGYGYTF. The V call is TRBV7-9, the J call TRBJ1-2, with TRBD1 as a possible D gene (6 bases). CDR1 is SEHNR, CDR2 FQNEAQ, per germline (reference sequence). V was cut by 1 base and J by 4 bases, with 16 bases left in between. This CDR3 contains 16 residues.

The V call is TRBV2, the J call TRBJ1-5; D perhaps matches TRBD1 (6 bases). Between the trimmed V and J ends, which lost 6 bases and 4 bases, there was a span of 16 bases. CDR3 length equals 15 residues. In germline, CDR1 is SNHLY, CDR2 FYNNEI. CDR3 sequence: CASRKGESENQPQHF. The CDR3 coding sequence is TGTGCCAGCAGAAAGGGGGAATCGGAAAATCAGCCCCAGCATTTT.

The CDR3 coding sequence is TGTGCCAGCAGCGTTATCGATTCACCCCTCCACTTT. Amino acids: CASSVIDSPLHF. The rearrangement links TRBV9 to TRBJ1-6; no clear D gene. The CDR3 spans 12 residues. Trimming took off 2 bases at V and 8 bases at J, with 5 bases between the two ends. CDR1 is SGDLS, CDR2 YYNGEE, per germline.